This TCR beta chain was captured by sequencing in a study of technical replicates of blood from a few donors. CDR3 length equals 14 residues. V was trimmed by 6 bases and J by 5 bases, leaving 16 bases between them. Germline assignment: CDR1 PRHDT and CDR2 FYEKMQ (reference sequence). Repertoires were generated with immunoSEQ multiplex PCR, while TCRdb's copy carries only in-frame clones and drops some. This table holds about 73,000 clones, roughly 93% found once. The sample was T cells isolated from PBMCs. The receptor was derived from a human donor in good health. The V and J genes are TRBV13 and TRBJ1-2; tentative D call: TRBD1 (5 bases). The CDR3 loop reads CASRGLKLGYGYTF. Written as DNA, the CDR3 is TGTGCCAGCAGGGGGCTAAAGTTGGGTTATGGCTACACCTTC.